This T cell receptor beta chain was profiled in a study of T cell responses to AZD1222 COVID-19 vaccine. TCRdb's copy holds only in-frame clones and misses some; the assay was immunoSEQ multiplex PCR. The sample has about 150,000 clones, about 86% seen once. Germline CDR1 MDHEN, CDR2 SYDVKM. V was cut by 2 bases and J by 0 bases, with 10 bases left in between. The CDR3 spans 15 residues. Sequencing used peripheral blood, obtained on day 0 of MenACWY control vaccination. The chain recombines TRBV28 with TRBJ1-1, with unresolved D. This TCR was sampled from an adult in good health. The chain's CDR3 is CASSLRAGMNTEAFF. In DNA form, the CDR3 reads TGTGCCAGCAGTTTAAGAGCGGGGATGAACACTGAAGCTTTCTTT.